The rows below give T cell receptor beta chains drawn from one sample of a study of cytomegalovirus exposure and HLA in healthy donors. Generated by immunoSEQ multiplex PCR, the TCRdb table keeps only in-frame clones and is missing some. The data show roughly 150,000 clones, about 75% seen once. Sequenced: PBMCs. The receptors here all came from a man younger than 30 in good health and CMV-seropositive. CDR3s include the opening cysteine and the closing phenylalanine or tryptophan. A D gene is named only where the DNA matches it firmly. The size field is filled for only some rows; it gives once, few, many or a size class.

>once|TRBJ1-5|TRBV9|-
CASSSGGALSNQPQHF
TGTGCCAGCAGTTCGGGCGGGGCCCTCAGCAATCAGCCCCAGCATTTT
>-|TRBJ1-1|TRBV7-8|-
CASSLVSSGGTEAFF
TGTGCCAGCAGCTTAGTTTCATCCGGGGGCACTGAAGCTTTCTTT
>-|TRBJ2-1|TRBV7-8|TRBD2
CASSLAGGPYHEQFF
TGTGCCAGCAGCTTAGCGGGAGGGCCTTACCATGAGCAGTTCTTC
>-|TRBJ2-2|TRBV7-7|TRBD2
CASSLSPSGMNTGELFF
TGTGCTAGCAGCTTATCGCCTAGCGGGATGAACACCGGGGAGCTGTTTTTT
>-|TRBJ2-7|TRBV19|TRBD1
CASSPRGTHTYEQYF
TGTGCCAGTAGTCCCAGGGGGACACACACCTACGAGCAGTACTTC
>-|TRBJ1-2|TRBV10-3|TRBD1
CAISESQGGRSYTF
TGTGCCATCAGTGAGTCACAGGGGGGACGGAGCTACACCTTC
>-|TRBJ2-5|TRBV7-8|TRBD2
CASSITSGRAGETQYF
TGTGCCAGCAGCATTACTAGCGGGAGGGCCGGAGAGACCCAGTACTTC
>-|TRBJ1-1|TRBV30|-
CAWRPARLEAEAFF
TGTGCCTGGAGGCCCGCGAGACTTGAGGCTGAAGCTTTCTTT
>few|TRBJ1-1|TRBV27|TRBD1
CARYRGRPEAFF
TGTGCCAGGTACAGGGGGCGACCTGAAGCTTTCTTT
>-|TRBJ2-3|TRBV6-5|TRBD1
CASSYAGTGNADTQYF
TGTGCCAGCAGTTACGCCGGGACAGGGAATGCAGATACGCAGTATTTT
>-|TRBJ2-3|TRBV29-1|-
CSVDEHPGDTQYF
TGCAGCGTTGACGAACATCCGGGAGATACGCAGTATTTT
>-|TRBJ1-2|TRBV19|TRBD1
CASSPRDRGRYTF
TGTGCCAGTAGTCCCCGGGACAGGGGACGCTACACCTTC
>-|TRBJ2-7|TRBV27|-
CASALHGGDLREQYF
TGTGCCAGTGCTCTCCACGGAGGGGACCTTCGAGAGCAGTACTTC
>-|TRBJ2-3|TRBV15|TRBD1
CATSARDSGTDTQYF
TGTGCCACCAGCGCTCGGGACAGCGGCACAGATACGCAGTATTTT
>-|TRBJ2-6|TRBV27|TRBD1
CASSPQTGITGANVLTF
TGTGCCAGCAGTCCACAGACAGGGATAACTGGGGCCAACGTCCTGACTTTC
>-|TRBJ2-1|TRBV5-8|-
CASSLFPREDEQFF
TGTGCCAGCAGCTTGTTTCCCAGGGAGGATGAGCAGTTCTTC
>-|TRBJ1-2|TRBV2|-
CASSEGGGHYGYTF
TGTGCCAGCAGTGAAGGCGGGGGGCACTATGGCTACACCTTC
>-|TRBJ2-7|TRBV28|TRBD1
CASNLRGTGPSEQYF
TGTGCCAGCAACCTACGCGGGACAGGCCCCTCCGAGCAGTACTTC
>-|TRBJ1-2|TRBV6-1|-
CASSEQGYGYTF
TGTGCCAGCAGTGAACAGGGGTACGGCTACACCTTC
>-|TRBJ2-1|TRBV7-8|-
CASSPPRVLSYNEQFF
TGTGCCAGCAGCCCCCCCCGAGTTTTATCGTACAATGAGCAGTTCTTC
>-|TRBJ2-1|TRBV9|TRBD1
CASSTGQGLSSYNEQFF
TGTGCCAGCAGCACAGGACAGGGTCTGAGCTCCTACAATGAGCAGTTCTTC